By its share, the clone carrying this T cell receptor beta chain is medium-sized. Antigen unknown. This sample was included in a study of vaccination and CD4 T cells after COVID-19. In the study overall: Cultures that served as controls received a CEFX pool, an HIV-1 Nef pool, or no peptide.

Trimming removed 6 bases at V and 7 bases at J, with 16 bases between. The CDR3 is 14 residues long. From germline, CDR1 is SNHLY and CDR2 FYNNEI. Sequencing of cultured CD4+ T cell DNA used the Oncomine TCR Beta short-read assay. From CD4+ T cells that had been cultured, genomic DNA was extracted. TCRdb passed the PCR reads through MiXCR, listing each CDR3 protein once. Altogether some 15,000 distinct CDR3 sequences are present, roughly 28% being singletons, with the ten largest covering about 24%. Described treatment: approximately nine-day PBMC culture with coronavirus spike peptide pools or control peptides (ViraFEST assay).

The chain is built from TRBV2 and TRBJ1-5; the D gene is possibly TRBD1 (5 bases). This TCR was sampled from a human donor with COVID-19. Input material: cultured CD4+ T cells from blood. CDR3 region: CASRKTGVGQPQHF. In DNA form, the CDR3 reads TGTGCCAGCAGGAAGACGGGGGTGGGCCAGCCCCAGCATTTT.